This entry describes one T cell receptor beta chain. The target antigen is unknown. Autoimmune disease history or systemic immunosuppression excluded patients. Assay used: immunoSEQ multiplex PCR; TCRdb lists only in-frame clones, some missing. The repertoire holds roughly 64,000 clones, with 80% to 90% as singletons. This CDR3 is built from 15 residues. V gave up 4 bases and J gave up 4 bases, with 11 bases separating them. Germline CDR1 is MGHDK and CDR2 is SYGVNS. This record belongs to a study of OX40 agonist ivuxolimab in advanced cancers. Whole-study results and caveats: At 0.1 to 3.0 mg/kg and by week 6, clonal expansion occurred in CD4+ and CD8+ blood T cells.

The receptor's source is an adult with an advanced solid tumor such as melanoma, head and neck, liver or kidney cancer. The chain carries TRBV25-1 and TRBJ2-6, with D unclear. The input for sequencing was CD4+ or CD8+ T cells sorted from blood, taken in a trial of the OX40 agonist ivuxolimab. CDR3: CASSAPAPGANVLTF. CDR3 nucleotide sequence: TGTGCCAGCAGTGCCCCGGCTCCGGGGGCCAACGTCCTGACTTTC.